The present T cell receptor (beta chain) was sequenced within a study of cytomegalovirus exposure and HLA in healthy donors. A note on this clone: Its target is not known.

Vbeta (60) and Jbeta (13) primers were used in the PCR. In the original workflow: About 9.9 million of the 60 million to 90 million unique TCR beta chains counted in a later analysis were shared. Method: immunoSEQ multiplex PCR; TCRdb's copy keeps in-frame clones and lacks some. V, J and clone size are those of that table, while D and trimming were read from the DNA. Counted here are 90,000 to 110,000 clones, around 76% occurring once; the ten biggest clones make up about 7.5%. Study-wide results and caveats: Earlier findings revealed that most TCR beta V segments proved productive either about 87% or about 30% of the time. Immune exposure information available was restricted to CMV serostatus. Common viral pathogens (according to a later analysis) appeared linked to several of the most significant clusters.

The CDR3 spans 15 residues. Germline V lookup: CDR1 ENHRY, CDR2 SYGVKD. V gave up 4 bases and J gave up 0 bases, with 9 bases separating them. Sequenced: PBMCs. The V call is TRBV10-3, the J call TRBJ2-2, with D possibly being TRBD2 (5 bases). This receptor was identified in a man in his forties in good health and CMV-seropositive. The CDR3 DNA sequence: TGTGCCATCAGTGGTCAAGCGGCGAACACCGGGGAGCTGTTTTTT. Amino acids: CAISGQAANTGELFF.